The rows below give T cell receptor beta chains drawn from one sample of a study of blood T cell repertoires in COVID-19. TCRdb's copy holds only in-frame clones and misses some; the assay was immunoSEQ multiplex PCR. The sample carries approximately 260,000 clones, roughly 83% recorded once. Material for sequencing was peripheral blood. Every receptor here comes from a woman of 80 years or more with acute or convalescent COVID-19. CDR3s include the opening cysteine and the closing phenylalanine or tryptophan. Fields, in order: CDR3 DNA, CDR3 protein, J gene, V gene, D gene, clone size. A D gene is named only where the DNA matches it firmly. A clone size is listed for some rows: how often the clone was seen (once, few, many), or a class if it is expanded.

DNA: TGCGCCAGCAGCTTGGCCGCGGGAGGCACTGAAGCTTTCTTT
CDR3: CASSLAAGGTEAFF
J: TRBJ1-1
V: TRBV5-1
D: .
size: few

DNA: TGTGCCAGCAGTTTATCGCGGGGGGGGTCCTACAATGAGCAGTTCTTC
CDR3: CASSLSRGGSYNEQFF
J: TRBJ2-1
V: TRBV27
D: TRBD2
size: .

DNA: TGTGCCAGCAGTTCTTGGGACAGGGGAAGCAATCAGCCCCAGCATTTT
CDR3: CASSSWDRGSNQPQHF
J: TRBJ1-5
V: TRBV28
D: TRBD1
size: .

DNA: TGTGCCAGCAGTGAAGCTGGCAGGGGAGAGGAGACCCAGTACTTC
CDR3: CASSEAGRGEETQYF
J: TRBJ2-5
V: TRBV2
D: .
size: .

DNA: TGTGCCAGCAGGCCAAGGAGCTTCACTGAAGCTTTCTTT
CDR3: CASRPRSFTEAFF
J: TRBJ1-1
V: TRBV28
D: .
size: .

DNA: TGCGCCAGCAGCCAAGATAGAGGGATCGGCGGCTACACCTTC
CDR3: CASSQDRGIGGYTF
J: TRBJ1-2
V: TRBV4-1
D: .
size: .

DNA: TGTGCCAGCAGCCTGGGACTTATCTCTGGAAACACCATATATTTT
CDR3: CASSLGLISGNTIYF
J: TRBJ1-3
V: TRBV3-1/TRBV3-2
D: .
size: .

DNA: TGTGCCAGCAGACACGCCGGACAGGGTAACACTGAAGCTTTCTTT
CDR3: CASRHAGQGNTEAFF
J: TRBJ1-1
V: TRBV14
D: TRBD1
size: .

DNA: TGTGCCAGCAGTGAACTCGGAGGGGCCCAGCCCCAGCATTTT
CDR3: CASSELGGAQPQHF
J: TRBJ1-5
V: TRBV2
D: .
size: .

DNA: TGTGCCAGCTCACCCGAGGGAGACTATGGCTACACCTTC
CDR3: CASSPEGDYGYTF
J: TRBJ1-2
V: TRBV18
D: .
size: .

DNA: TGTGCCTGTAGACTGACAGGCCGCGGCTACACCTTC
CDR3: CACRLTGRGYTF
J: TRBJ1-2
V: TRBV12-3/TRBV12-4
D: .
size: .

DNA: TGTGCCAGCAGGTTATCGGGGAATCAGCCCCAGCATTTT
CDR3: CASRLSGNQPQHF
J: TRBJ1-5
V: TRBV2
D: .
size: many

DNA: TGTGCCAGCAGCTTATGGAGGGGGGGCGATTCAGATACGCAGTATTTT
CDR3: CASSLWRGGDSDTQYF
J: TRBJ2-3
V: TRBV11-1
D: .
size: .

DNA: TGTGCCAGTAACCGGGACATAAATTCACCCCTCCACTTT
CDR3: CASNRDINSPLHF
J: TRBJ1-6
V: TRBV19
D: .
size: .

DNA: TGTGCCAGCAGCTTGGAATTGAACAGGGTGGAACTGTTTTTT
CDR3: CASSLELNRVELFF
J: TRBJ1-4
V: TRBV5-5
D: .
size: .

DNA: TGTGCCAGCAGCTTGGGGTTTACGGGGGAGCAGTTCTTC
CDR3: CASSLGFTGEQFF
J: TRBJ2-1
V: TRBV5-8
D: .
size: .

DNA: TGTGCCAGCAGTTTATCGGGCCCCCTGGGGGGCATTCAGTACTTC
CDR3: CASSLSGPLGGIQYF
J: TRBJ2-4
V: TRBV27
D: .
size: .

DNA: TGCAGCGTTGAGGAGACTTTGCATGGCTACACCTTC
CDR3: CSVEETLHGYTF
J: TRBJ1-2
V: TRBV29-1
D: .
size: .

DNA: TGTGCCAGCAGCTTAGGCCGACAGGGCTGGTCACCCCTCCACTTT
CDR3: CASSLGRQGWSPLHF
J: TRBJ1-6
V: TRBV11-2
D: TRBD1
size: .

DNA: TGTGCCGGGGGACTAGCGTTCTACAATGAGCAGTTCTTC
CDR3: CAGGLAFYNEQFF
J: TRBJ2-1
V: TRBV6-5
D: TRBD2
size: few

DNA: TGTGCCATCAGTGTGGGAGGACAGGCTAACTATGGCTACACCTTC
CDR3: CAISVGGQANYGYTF
J: TRBJ1-2
V: TRBV10-3
D: TRBD1
size: .

DNA: TGTGCCAGCAGTTCAGGGACTAGCGGGTTGAATGAGCAGTTCTTC
CDR3: CASSSGTSGLNEQFF
J: TRBJ2-1
V: TRBV28
D: TRBD2
size: .

DNA: TGTGCCAGCAGCCAAGGCGGGGCCGTACCAGGCGCTTTCTTT
CDR3: CASSQGGAVPGAFF
J: TRBJ1-1
V: TRBV4-2
D: .
size: few

DNA: TGTGCCAGTAGTTCTCGACGGACAGGGGTGAATCAGCCCCAGCATTTT
CDR3: CASSSRRTGVNQPQHF
J: TRBJ1-5
V: TRBV28
D: TRBD1
size: few

DNA: TGTGCCTCTGGACAGGGAGGGCAAGAGACCCAGTACTTC
CDR3: CASGQGGQETQYF
J: TRBJ2-5
V: TRBV6-5
D: .
size: .

DNA: TGCGCCAGCAGTGACCTTAACACCGGGGAGCTGTTTTTT
CDR3: CASSDLNTGELFF
J: TRBJ2-2
V: TRBV10-2
D: .
size: .

DNA: TGTGCCAGCGGGACAGGGGGGGGCCAGCCCCAGCATTTT
CDR3: CASGTGGGQPQHF
J: TRBJ1-5
V: TRBV6-6
D: TRBD1
size: .

DNA: TGTGCCAGCAGCCAGGCCAGGGGGCGGACTAATGAAAAACTGTTTTTT
CDR3: CASSQARGRTNEKLFF
J: TRBJ1-4
V: TRBV3-1/TRBV3-2
D: TRBD1
size: few

DNA: TGTGCCAGCAGTGACGCGGGACTAGCGGGGGTGGTAGAGACCCAGTACTTC
CDR3: CASSDAGLAGVVETQYF
J: TRBJ2-5
V: TRBV2
D: TRBD2
size: .

DNA: TGTGCCAGCAGTGCAGGCGGGGGGTCCTCGCAAGAGACCCAGTACTTC
CDR3: CASSAGGGSSQETQYF
J: TRBJ2-5
V: TRBV25-1
D: TRBD2
size: .

DNA: TGTGCCAGCAGTTTAGACAGGTTTAACTCACCCCTCCACTTT
CDR3: CASSLDRFNSPLHF
J: TRBJ1-6
V: TRBV27
D: .
size: .

DNA: TGTGCCAGCAGCCACCTCCGACAGGGCTCGGGGTATGGCTACACCTTC
CDR3: CASSHLRQGSGYGYTF
J: TRBJ1-2
V: TRBV3-1/TRBV3-2
D: TRBD1
size: .

DNA: TGTGCCAGCAGTACGGAAACCGGGACAGGGGTCCAGCCCCAGCATTTT
CDR3: CASSTETGTGVQPQHF
J: TRBJ1-5
V: TRBV6-2/TRBV6-3
D: TRBD1
size: .

DNA: TGTGCCAGCAGTTACGGGGGGGCAGGCAATTCACCCCTCCACTTT
CDR3: CASSYGGAGNSPLHF
J: TRBJ1-6
V: TRBV6-5
D: .
size: .

DNA: TGTGCCAGCAAATTATCAGGGGTGAACACCGGGGAGCTGTTTTTT
CDR3: CASKLSGVNTGELFF
J: TRBJ2-2
V: TRBV2
D: .
size: .

DNA: TGCGCCAGCAGCTTAGAGACCGGGGGGTTCGATGAGCAGTTCTTC
CDR3: CASSLETGGFDEQFF
J: TRBJ2-1
V: TRBV5-1
D: TRBD2
size: .

DNA: TGCGCCAGCAGCTTGGGACAGGGGGAAGCTTTCTTT
CDR3: CASSLGQGEAFF
J: TRBJ1-1
V: TRBV5-1
D: TRBD1
size: .

DNA: TGCAGTGCTAGTCCGCTGGACTTTACCACAGATACGCAGTATTTT
CDR3: CSASPLDFTTDTQYF
J: TRBJ2-3
V: TRBV20-1
D: .
size: .

DNA: TGTGCCAGCAGTGACCTCCGGGGAAATCAGCCCCAGCATTTT
CDR3: CASSDLRGNQPQHF
J: TRBJ1-5
V: TRBV6-4
D: .
size: .

DNA: TGTGCCACCAGTGAACCGAGCGGGGGCCTCTACAATGAGCAGTTCTTC
CDR3: CATSEPSGGLYNEQFF
J: TRBJ2-1
V: TRBV24-1
D: TRBD2
size: few

DNA: TGTGCCAGCAGCTTAGCGCGTACTGGACTTGGGGGGGGCAATGAGCAGTTCTTC
CDR3: CASSLARTGLGGGNEQFF
J: TRBJ2-1
V: TRBV7-9
D: TRBD2
size: .

DNA: TGTGCCAGTAGCACGGGACAGTACTATGGCTACACCTTC
CDR3: CASSTGQYYGYTF
J: TRBJ1-2
V: TRBV19
D: TRBD1
size: .

DNA: TGTGCCAGCAGCCGTCAAGAACAGGGCTCTGGAAACACCATATATTTT
CDR3: CASSRQEQGSGNTIYF
J: TRBJ1-3
V: TRBV3-1/TRBV3-2
D: .
size: .

DNA: TGTGCCAGCAGCTTCGCGGGGCAAAACACTGAAGCTTTCTTT
CDR3: CASSFAGQNTEAFF
J: TRBJ1-1
V: TRBV5-6
D: .
size: .

DNA: TGTGCCAGCTCACCGACTAGCGGGGGAGGCTACGAGCAGTACTTC
CDR3: CASSPTSGGGYEQYF
J: TRBJ2-7
V: TRBV18
D: TRBD2
size: .

DNA: TGTGCCAGCTCACCACCGGCAGGGGGCTCCTACGAGCAGTACTTC
CDR3: CASSPPAGGSYEQYF
J: TRBJ2-7
V: TRBV18
D: TRBD1
size: .

DNA: TGTGCCAGCAGCTTAAATGGACAGGGTTACGAGACCCAGTACTTC
CDR3: CASSLNGQGYETQYF
J: TRBJ2-5
V: TRBV7-3
D: TRBD1
size: .

DNA: TGTGCCAGCAGTTACGGCGGGGGGGACTACAATGAGCAGTTCTTC
CDR3: CASSYGGGDYNEQFF
J: TRBJ2-1
V: TRBV6-5
D: TRBD2
size: .

DNA: TGTGCCAGCAGCCAGGGGCGAACCTACAATGAGCAGTTCTTC
CDR3: CASSQGRTYNEQFF
J: TRBJ2-1
V: TRBV3-1/TRBV3-2
D: .
size: .